The 27 T cell receptor beta chains below come from one sample, sequenced in a study of cytomegalovirus exposure and HLA in healthy donors. Clones were sequenced by immunoSEQ multiplex PCR, and TCRdb holds only the in-frame ones, with some missing. The table lists about 73,000 clones, roughly 95% of them singletons. Sequencing input: PBMCs. Receptor source: a man between 18 and 29 years old in good health and CMV-seronegative.

J is TRBJ1-1 and V is TRBV4-1; unclear D gene. V lost 4 bases to trimming and J lost 8 bases, with 17 bases between them. The CDR3 is made up of 14 amino acids. The germline gives CDR1 MGHRA, CDR2 YSYEKL. The CDR3 spells CASSRREDIQEAFF. DNA for the CDR3: TGCGCCAGCAGCCGACGGGAAGATATTCAAGAAGCTTTCTTT.

V usage is TRBV7-8 and J usage is TRBJ2-1; 9 nucleotides align to TRBD2. The CDR3 has 18 residues. V shed 5 bases, J shed 0 bases, and the junction held 11 bases outside the gene matches. Germline V gene sequence: CDR1 SGHVS, CDR2 FQNEAQ. The CDR3 DNA reads as TGTGCCAGCAGCCCCAGCCCGGGACTAGCTAACTCCTACAATGAGCAGTTCTTC. This translates into CASSPSPGLANSYNEQFF.

This chain links TRBV7-6 with TRBJ1-1, with 9 bases lining up with TRBD1. This CDR3 region has 15 residues. Germline V lookup: CDR1 SGHVS, CDR2 FNYEAQ. Trimming removed 5 bases from V and 3 bases from J; junction bases left unmatched: 7. For the CDR3, the DNA is TGTGCCAGCAGCGGATACAGGGGGCTCGACACTGAAGCTTTCTTT. Amino acids: CASSGYRGLDTEAFF.

This clone has only one observation. J is TRBJ2-1 and V is TRBV7-2, with 8 nucleotides matching TRBD2. CDR1 is SGHTA, CDR2 FQGNSA, per germline. The CDR3 runs 15 residues. After removal of 6 bases from V and 5 bases from J, the junction contained 9 bases not matched to a gene. The CDR3 reads CASSSWSGGNNEQFF. Here the CDR3 DNA reads TGTGCCAGCAGTTCGTGGAGCGGGGGAAACAATGAGCAGTTCTTC.

The V call is TRBV5-4, the J call TRBJ1-3; D is ambiguous. CDR3 size: 15 residues. V shed 3 bases and J shed 0 bases, with 10 bases lying between them. Germline V gene sequence: CDR1 SGHNT, CDR2 YYREEE (reference sequence). CDR3 residues: CASSSGLTSGNTIYF. CDR3 coding DNA: TGTGCCAGCAGCTCAGGACTAACCTCTGGAAACACCATATATTTT.

V usage is TRBV6-1 and J usage is TRBJ1-1; weak D call: TRBD1 (6 bases). The CDR3 totals 17 residues. V was clipped by 2 bases and J by 1 base, with 17 bases between them. Germline CDR1 and CDR2: MNHNS and SASEGT. The CDR3 loop reads CASSESPTGKRNTEAFF. The CDR3 nucleotides are TGTGCCAGCAGTGAAAGCCCCACAGGGAAGCGGAACACTGAAGCTTTCTTT.

This chain uses TRBV2 with TRBJ1-1; TRBD1 matches 7 bases. Losses at the gene ends were 3 bases for V and 6 bases for J; bases not matched to a gene: 1. Germline loops: CDR1 SNHLY, CDR2 FYNNEI. The CDR3 has 12 residues. The DNA of the CDR3 is TGTGCCAGCAGTGATGGGACAGCTGAAGCTTTCTTT. Protein: CASSDGTAEAFF.

The rearrangement links TRBV9 to TRBJ2-1, with 7 bases aligning to TRBD2. Germline V gene sequence: CDR1 SGDLS, CDR2 YYNGEE. CDR3 length: 17 amino acids. Trimming took 4 bases from V and 8 from J; bases not matched to a gene: 18. The CDR3 nucleotides read TGTGCCAGCAGCTTCGGGGAGGGAAGGGCTACAGACGATGAGCAGTTCTTC. This codes for CASSFGEGRATDDEQFF.

The chain joins TRBV7-8 to TRBJ1-1; 12 bases match TRBD1. CDR1 SGHVS and CDR2 FQNEAQ come from the germline V gene. The CDR3 spans 18 residues. Germline trimming cut 5 bases from V and 0 bases from J; bases unmatched to any gene: 10. The CDR3 DNA follows: TGTGCCAGCAGCCCGACGGGACAGGGGGCGCGGGTGAACACTGAAGCTTTCTTT. Protein: CASSPTGQGARVNTEAFF.

The chain combines TRBV6-5 with TRBJ1-1; a possible D gene is TRBD1 (5 bases). Germline V gene data show CDR1 as MNHEY and CDR2 as SVGAGI. This CDR3 is 16 amino acids long. Trimming cost V 2 bases and J 3 bases, with 16 bases left between them. The CDR3 DNA reads TGTGCCAGCAGTTACATCTCGACGGGAGGGGACACTGAAGCTTTCTTT. Its translation: CASSYISTGGDTEAFF.

The chain carries TRBV27 and TRBJ1-1; 9 bases are a match to TRBD1. CDR3 length: 14 amino acids. Germline CDR1 and CDR2: MNHEY and SMNVEV (reference sequence). Trimming at V came to 6 bases and at J to 1 base, leaving 3 bases not matched to a gene. The CDR3 region is CASRGDRENTEAFF. DNA for the CDR3: TGTGCCAGCAGGGGGGACAGGGAGAACACTGAAGCTTTCTTT.

The chain has TRBV29-1 and TRBJ2-5; 12 nucleotides line up with TRBD1. The germline V gene has CDR1 SQVTM and CDR2 ANQGSEA. Trimming at V came to 5 bases and at J to 5 bases, leaving 6 bases not matched to a gene. The CDR3 runs to 14 residues. CDR3 DNA: TGCAGCGTTACCGGGACAGGGGGCGTTGAGACCCAGTACTTC. The encoded protein is CSVTGTGGVETQYF.

This sequence joins TRBV7-9 and TRBJ1-1, with TRBD1 as a possible D gene (6 bases). The CDR3 sequence is 13 residues long. V was shortened by 3 bases and J by 7 bases, with 12 bases between the two germline ends. The germline V gene encodes CDR1 SEHNR and CDR2 FQNEAQ (reference sequence). The CDR3: CASSLQGRVEAFF. CDR3 sequence (DNA): TGTGCCAGCAGCTTGCAGGGGCGGGTTGAAGCTTTCTTT.

CDR3 DNA: TGCGCCAGCAGCTTGGTTCCCCGGTGGTCAACTGTCAAAAACATTCAGTACTTC. This translates into CASSLVPRWSTVKNIQYF. This chain uses TRBV5-1 with TRBJ2-4; unclear D gene. The CDR3 loop spans 18 amino acids. The germline CDR1 and CDR2 sequences are SGHRS and YFSETQ. V shed 0 bases and J shed 3 bases, with 19 bases lying between them.

This chain links TRBV5-4 with TRBJ2-7; TRBD1 is a possible D gene (6 bases). This CDR3 comprises 15 residues. Germline V lookup: CDR1 SGHNT, CDR2 YYREEE (reference sequence). V dropped 0 bases and J dropped 3 bases, with 13 bases sitting between them. In DNA form, the CDR3 reads TGTGCCAGCAGCTTGGGAAGGCAGGGGCACTACGAGCAGTACTTC. Amino acids: CASSLGRQGHYEQYF.

The CDR3 loop is CASSRTGGSYGYTF. The CDR3 DNA follows: TGTGCCAGCAGTCGGACAGGGGGCAGCTATGGCTACACCTTC. V and J are TRBV2 and TRBJ1-2; TRBD1 matches 11 bases. This CDR3 is 14 amino acids long. Trimming took 5 bases from V and 4 from J; bases not matched to a gene: 3. Germline CDR1 and CDR2: SNHLY and FYNNEI.

The V gene is TRBV19, the J gene TRBJ1-1; a weak D match, TRBD1 (5 bases). V shed 3 bases and J shed 1 base, with 9 bases lying between them. Germline lookup yields CDR1 LNHDA and CDR2 SQIVND (reference sequence). The CDR3 is 14 residues long. The CDR3 here is CASSILTGNTEAFF. In DNA, the CDR3 is TGTGCCAGTAGTATTTTAACAGGGAACACTGAAGCTTTCTTT.

V and J are TRBV2 and TRBJ2-3; TRBD1 might be the D (5 bases). The germline gives CDR1 SNHLY, CDR2 FYNNEI. The CDR3 totals 13 residues. Trimming took 5 bases from V and 3 from J, leaving 9 bases between them. The DNA of the CDR3 is TGTGCCAGCAGTACTCCAGGGACAGATACGCAGTATTTT. It translates to CASSTPGTDTQYF.

The rearrangement uses TRBV30 and TRBJ2-7; D may be TRBD1 (5 bases). Per germline, CDR1 GTSNPN and CDR2 SVGIG (reference sequence). V lost 1 base to trimming and J lost 3 bases, with 13 bases between them. The CDR3 has 14 residues. The CDR3, as DNA: TGTGCCTGGAGTGAGCCAGGGCCTTTCTACGAGCAGTACTTC. This sequence encodes CAWSEPGPFYEQYF. Complete variable domain (other parts from reference TRBV30 and TRBJ2-7): SQTIHQWPATLVQPVGSPLSLECTVEGTSNPNLYWYRQAAGRGLQLLFYSVGIGQISSEVPQNLSASRPQDRQFILSSKKLLLSDSGFYLCAWSEPGPFYEQYFGPGTRLTVT.

J is TRBJ2-7 and V is TRBV28; 10 nucleotides align to TRBD1. V lost 5 bases, J lost 5 bases, and 9 bases stayed unmatched. Germline assignment: CDR1 MDHEN and CDR2 SYDVKM. CDR3 size: 15 residues. CDR3 bases: TGTGCCAGCAGTGCTCGGGACAGGGGATATAACGAGCAGTACTTC. Its translation is CASSARDRGYNEQYF.

V usage is TRBV7-8 and J usage is TRBJ2-7, with D unclear. Trimming pared 1 base from V and 1 base from J, leaving 8 bases between. CDR3 length: 14 residues. Per the germline V gene, CDR1 is SGHVS and CDR2 is FQNEAQ. The CDR3 DNA reads TGTGCCAGCAGCTTAGGCCGTAGATCCTACGAGCAGTACTTC. The encoded protein is CASSLGRRSYEQYF.

The rearrangement uses TRBV29-1 and TRBJ1-2; D gene unclear. CDR3 length equals 13 residues. The germline V gene has CDR1 SQVTM and CDR2 ANQGSEA. V was cut by 0 bases and J by 6 bases, with 11 bases left in between. The CDR3 spells CSVEDNGAHGYTF. Written as DNA, the CDR3 is TGCAGCGTTGAAGATAACGGAGCCCATGGCTACACCTTC. The full variable domain, rest sourced from reference TRBV29-1 and TRBJ1-2, is SAVISQKPSRDICQRGTSLTIQCQVDSQVTMMFWYRQQPGQSLTLIATANQGSEATYESGFVIDKFPISRPNLTFSTLTVSNMSPEDSSIYLCSVEDNGAHGYTFGSGTRLTVV.

The chain links TRBV29-1 to TRBJ1-1, with no clear D. V shed 4 bases and J shed 0 bases, with 9 bases lying between them. Germline V lookup: CDR1 SQVTM, CDR2 ANQGSEA. This CDR3 is 13 amino acids long. The CDR3 sequence: CSVVGRVNTEAFF. DNA for the CDR3: TGCAGCGTTGTGGGCAGAGTGAACACTGAAGCTTTCTTT.

In this sample, this clone turned up once. The CDR3 is CASSYSTGYNEQFF. The CDR3 DNA follows: TGTGCCAGCAGTTACTCGACAGGGTACAATGAGCAGTTCTTC. The chain recombines TRBV6-5 with TRBJ2-1, with 7 bases that match TRBD1. Germline V gives CDR1 MNHEY, CDR2 SVGAGI. Losses at the gene ends were 0 bases for V and 4 bases for J; bases not matched to a gene: 0. The CDR3 is 14 residues long.

V and J are TRBV9 and TRBJ2-3; possible D gene TRBD2, 6 bases. This CDR3 has 15 amino acids. Germline V lookup: CDR1 SGDLS, CDR2 YYNGEE. V was clipped by 3 bases and J by 1 base, with 12 bases between them. CDR3 region: CASSGWGEGTDTQYF. CDR3 nucleotide sequence: TGTGCCAGCAGCGGATGGGGGGAGGGCACAGATACGCAGTATTTT.

This chain joins TRBV28 and TRBJ2-1; 7 nucleotides line up with TRBD2. Trimming cost V 5 bases and J 0 bases; bases outside gene matches: 4. The CDR3 totals 15 residues. The V gene's germline CDR1 is MDHEN and CDR2 SYDVKM. The CDR3 region has the DNA TGTGCCAGCAGTCCAAGCGGGGCCTCCTACAATGAGCAGTTCTTC. It is translated as CASSPSGASYNEQFF. Combining the CDR3 with reference TRBV28 and TRBJ2-1 gives the whole variable domain DVKVTQSSRYLVKRTGEKVFLECVQDMDHENMFWYRQDPGLGLRLIYFSYDVKMKEKGDIPEGYSVSREKKERFSLILESASTNQTSMYLCASSPSGASYNEQFFGPGTRLTVL.

This chain connects TRBV6-5 to TRBJ2-1; 7 nucleotides agree with TRBD1. J was trimmed by 3 bases and V by 8 bases; bases with no gene match: 4. The CDR3 is 13 amino acids. Germline V gene sequence: CDR1 MNHEY, CDR2 SVGAGI. The CDR3 DNA follows: TGTGCCAGCGCTAGGGACAGCTACAATGAGCAGTTCTTC. As protein: CASARDSYNEQFF.